The clone carrying this T cell receptor (beta chain) was picked up many times. Its antigen is not identified. MiXCR, run by TCRdb on the 5' RACE reads, gives a single entry per CDR3 protein. There are approximately 630,000 distinct CDR3 sequences in the sample; roughly 6.6% occur only once, and around 1.6% lies in the top ten. The donor group consisted entirely of healthy Caucasians. This sample was included in a study of identical twins. This CDR3 contains 12 residues. Germline CDR1 is SGHDT and CDR2 is YYEEEE. V was shortened by 2 bases and J by 7 bases, with 6 bases between the two germline ends. Study-wide findings and caveats: Zero-insertion analyses could be partly confounded by invariant MAIT and iNKT cells.

This sample was also put to use in a study of yellow fever vaccine responses in identical twins.

This chain connects TRBV5-6 to TRBJ2-2; D gene ambiguous. The receptor was derived from a woman under 30 in good health. Material for sequencing was PBMCs. CDR3 protein: CASSFEGGELFF. DNA for the CDR3: TGTGCCAGCAGCTTTGAAGGCGGGGAGCTGTTTTTT.